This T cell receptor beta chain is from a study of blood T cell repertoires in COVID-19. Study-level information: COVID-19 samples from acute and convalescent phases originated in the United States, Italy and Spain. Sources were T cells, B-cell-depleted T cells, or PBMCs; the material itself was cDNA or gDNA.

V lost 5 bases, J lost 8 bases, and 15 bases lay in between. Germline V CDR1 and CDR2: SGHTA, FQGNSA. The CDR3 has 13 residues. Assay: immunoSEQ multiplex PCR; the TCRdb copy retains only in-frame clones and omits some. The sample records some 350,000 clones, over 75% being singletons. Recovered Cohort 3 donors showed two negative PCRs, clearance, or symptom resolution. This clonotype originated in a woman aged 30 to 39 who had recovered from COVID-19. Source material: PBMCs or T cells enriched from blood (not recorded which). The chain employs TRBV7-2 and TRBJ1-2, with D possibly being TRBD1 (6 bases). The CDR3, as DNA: TGTGCCAGCAGCCCGTATACAGGGACCGGCTACACCTTC. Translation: CASSPYTGTGYTF.